These 8 T cell receptor beta chains originate from one sample sequenced in a study of beta chain features in type 1 diabetes. Regarding the study as a whole: TCRB CDR3 length was moderately but significantly reduced in all four CD4+ subsets of Type 1 diabetes patients.

Their target antigens are unknown. Every isolated RNA sample was fully reverse transcribed, so sequencing captured expressed TCRB transcripts. Assay: immunoSEQ multiplex PCR; the TCRdb copy retains only in-frame clones and omits some. The sample holds about 660,000 clones, over 12% seen once. Material: naive CD4+ T cells from blood. These receptors originate from a young man with type 1 diabetes.

The chain couples TRBV29-1 to TRBJ2-5; TRBD2 agrees at 8 bases. The end of the DNA aligns better with TRBJ2-7, so the J call may be wrong. Germline values: CDR1 SQVTM, CDR2 ANQGSEA. CDR3 size: 14 residues. CDR3 residues: CSVGAMTSDYEQYF. The DNA for the CDR3 is TGCAGCGTTGGGGCGATGACTAGCGACTACGAGCAGTACTTC.

The gene calls are TRBV7-9 and TRBJ1-4; 12 bases line up with TRBD1. Germline CDR1 and CDR2: SEHNR and FQNEAQ (reference sequence). CDR3 length: 15 residues. After removal of 5 bases from V and 7 bases from J, the junction contained 5 bases not matched to a gene. The CDR3 coding sequence is TGTGCCAGCAGCCCTGGGACAGGGGGCGGTGAAAAACTGTTTTTT. Translating it yields CASSPGTGGGEKLFF.

This clone was seen a few times. The chain couples TRBV10-3 to TRBJ1-1; a possible D gene is TRBD1 (6 bases). Germline V gene sequence: CDR1 ENHRY, CDR2 SYGVKD. V shed 0 bases and J shed 3 bases, with 17 bases lying between them. CDR3 length: 17 residues. Here the CDR3 reads CAISESSWQGRDTEAFF. The CDR3 nucleotides read TGTGCCATCAGTGAGTCGAGTTGGCAGGGGCGCGACACTGAAGCTTTCTTT.

This sequence joins TRBV5-4 and TRBJ2-2, with 9 bases aligning to TRBD2. Per germline, CDR1 SGHNT and CDR2 YYREEE (reference sequence). CDR3 length: 17 amino acids. V trimming: 0 bases; J trimming: 1 base; junction bases outside the gene matches: 4. CDR3 nucleotide sequence: TGTGCCAGCAGCTTGGGCACTAGCGGGCAGAACACCGGGGAGCTGTTTTTT. Its translation: CASSLGTSGQNTGELFF.

This rearrangement joins TRBV4-1 to TRBJ2-1; D is unclear. V shed 7 bases and J shed 3 bases, with 7 bases lying between them. The CDR3 is 12 amino acids. Germline-derived CDR1 and CDR2 are MGHRA and YSYEKL. The CDR3 coding sequence is TGCGCCAGCAAGGCTGGCTACAATGAGCAGTTCTTC. It encodes CASKAGYNEQFF.

The chain joins TRBV6-5 to TRBJ2-5; no firm D call. CDR3 length equals 12 residues. Trimming removed 6 bases at V and 3 bases at J, with 8 bases between. Per the germline V gene, CDR1 is MNHEY and CDR2 is SVGAGI. CDR3 sequence: CASRDPKETQYF. The CDR3 DNA is TGTGCCAGCAGGGATCCTAAAGAGACCCAGTACTTC.

A note on this clone: Other nucleotide sequences in the sample specify the same CDR3. The chain links TRBV5-1 to TRBJ2-5; D may be TRBD1 (5 bases). Trimming left V 0 bases short and J 4 bases short, with 7 bases between. The CDR3 contains 13 residues. Germline values: CDR1 SGHRS, CDR2 YFSETQ. The CDR3, as DNA: TGCGCCAGCAGCTTGGAGGGGCGAGAGACCCAGTACTTC. This gives the protein CASSLEGRETQYF.

This chain links TRBV4-1 with TRBJ2-7, with TRBD1 matching over 12 bases. Trimming at V came to 3 bases and at J to 3 bases, leaving 18 bases not matched to a gene. The CDR3 loop spans 20 amino acids. Germline CDR1 and CDR2: MGHRA and YSYEKL. The DNA for the CDR3 is TGCGCCAGCAGCCAGGGAAACCGGGACAGGGGGCGCCGGATCGTCTACGAGCAGTACTTC. The encoded protein is CASSQGNRDRGRRIVYEQYF.